This TCR beta chain was captured by sequencing in a study of tumor-infiltrating lymphocytes in primary liver carcinoma. Study overall: Through surgical resection, the patients' primary liver carcinoma was treated.

From germline, CDR1 is MNHEY and CDR2 SVGAGI. The CDR3 totals 16 residues. Total RNA amounting to 500 ng was the source from which TCR beta cDNA was made with a constant-region primer. Three nested multiplex PCR rounds, a slightly modified ARM-PCR, produced the libraries for TCR beta. Two initial PCR rounds of 10 to 11 cycles each paired TRBV1-TRBV30 forward primers with a C-beta reverse primer. TCRdb re-called the multiplex PCR reads with MiXCR, one entry per CDR3 protein. The table includes just over 300,000 distinct CDR3 sequences, nearly 60% detected once. General study points: Left bulk and unsorted, the samples did not allow CD4+ and CD8+ repertoires to be compared.

This clonotype came up once. Its antigen is unknown. It may be a read error: a sequence one base away is much more abundant. Germline DNA was extracted too, while blood RNA derived from unsorted whole blood. The sequence was obtained from a woman in her thirties with primary liver carcinoma and hepatitis B virus infection. The J gene is TRBJ2-7, the V gene TRBV6-5, with a possible D match to TRBD2 (6 bases). Sequencing was performed on peripheral blood. The CDR3 here is CASTPIMGEASYERYF. CDR3 sequence (DNA): TGTGCCAGCACCCCAATTATGGGGGAGGCCTCCTACGAGCGGTACTTC.